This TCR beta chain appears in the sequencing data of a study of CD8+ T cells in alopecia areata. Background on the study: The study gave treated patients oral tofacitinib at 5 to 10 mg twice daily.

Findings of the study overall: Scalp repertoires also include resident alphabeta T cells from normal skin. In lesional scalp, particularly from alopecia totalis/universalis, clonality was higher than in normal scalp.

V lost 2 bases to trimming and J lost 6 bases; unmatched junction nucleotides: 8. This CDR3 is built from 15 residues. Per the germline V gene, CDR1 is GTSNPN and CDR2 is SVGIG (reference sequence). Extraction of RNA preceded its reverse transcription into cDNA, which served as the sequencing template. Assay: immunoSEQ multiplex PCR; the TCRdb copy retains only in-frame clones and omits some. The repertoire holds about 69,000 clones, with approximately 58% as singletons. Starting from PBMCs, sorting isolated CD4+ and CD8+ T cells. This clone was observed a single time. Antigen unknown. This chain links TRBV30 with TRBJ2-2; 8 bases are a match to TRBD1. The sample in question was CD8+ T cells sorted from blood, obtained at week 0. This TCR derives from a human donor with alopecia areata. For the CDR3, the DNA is TGTGCCTGGAGTACAGGGGGGATACCACCCGGGGAGCTGTTTTTT. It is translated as CAWSTGGIPPGELFF.